This TCR beta chain derives from a study of Ad26.COV2.S vaccination and SARS-CoV-2 variants. The treatment is: around 19 received Ad26.COV2.S at low or high dose, single or two shots; 5 received placebo; per-sample allocation not given. Following the first vaccine or placebo injection, samples were taken on day 63. At a Boston site, the person donating was an adult of 18-55 years. The administered vaccine (an Ad26 vector) expressed Wuhan-strain SARS-CoV-2 spike. Clones were sequenced by immunoSEQ multiplex PCR, and TCRdb holds only the in-frame ones, with some missing. The data contain about 440,000 clones, around 85% of them singletons. Germline loops: CDR1 SGHAT, CDR2 FQNNGV. V was trimmed by 6 bases and J by 1 base, leaving 16 bases between them. The CDR3 totals 16 residues.

The specimen comprised peripheral blood, sampled in a trial of Ad26.COV2.S vaccine versus placebo. The chain uses TRBV11-2 and TRBJ2-1; D unclear. This TCR was sampled from a person aged 18 to 59 who received the Ad26.COV2.S COVID-19 vaccine or a placebo. The CDR3 loop is CASRPLKKHSYNEQFF. In DNA form, the CDR3 reads TGTGCCAGCAGGCCGCTAAAGAAGCATTCCTACAATGAGCAGTTCTTC.